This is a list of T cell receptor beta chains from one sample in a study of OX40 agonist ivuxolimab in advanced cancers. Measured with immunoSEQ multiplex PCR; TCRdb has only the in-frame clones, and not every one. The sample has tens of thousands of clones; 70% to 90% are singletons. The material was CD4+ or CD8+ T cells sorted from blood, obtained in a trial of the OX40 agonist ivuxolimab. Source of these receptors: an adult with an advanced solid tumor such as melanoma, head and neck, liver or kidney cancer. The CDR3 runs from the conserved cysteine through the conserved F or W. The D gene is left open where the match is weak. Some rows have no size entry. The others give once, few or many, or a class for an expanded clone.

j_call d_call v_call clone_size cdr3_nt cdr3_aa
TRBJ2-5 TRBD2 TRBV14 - TGTGCCAGCAGCCCAGCGAGACTAGCGGGGGGCCGGGCCCAGTACTTC CASSPARLAGGRAQYF
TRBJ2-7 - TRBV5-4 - TGTGCCAGCAGCTTCGAGAGTGAGCAGTACTTC CASSFESEQYF
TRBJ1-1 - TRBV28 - TGTGCCAGCAGCTTGTTGGTAGGGTCGAGGACTTTCTTT CASSLLVGSRTFF
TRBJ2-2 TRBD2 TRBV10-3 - TGTGCCATTAGACTAGCGCTCGGGGAGCTGTTTTTT CAIRLALGELFF
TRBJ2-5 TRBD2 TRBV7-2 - TGTGCCAGCAGCTTAGAAGCGGGGGGGCCTGAGACCCAGTACTTC CASSLEAGGPETQYF
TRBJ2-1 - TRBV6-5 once TGTGCCAGCAGTAAGCTTCAGGGGAGTGAGCAGTTCTTC CASSKLQGSEQFF
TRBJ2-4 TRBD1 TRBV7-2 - TGTGCCAGCAGCCAAACAGGGGTGGGAGCCAAAAACATTCAGTACTTC CASSQTGVGAKNIQYF
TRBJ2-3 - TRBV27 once TGTGCCAGCAGTTTCTTTAGCACAGATACGCAGTATTTT CASSFFSTDTQYF
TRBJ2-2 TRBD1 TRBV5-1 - TGCGCCAGCAGCCTACAGGGGCCCGGGGAGCTGTTTTTT CASSLQGPGELFF
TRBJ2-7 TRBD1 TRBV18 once TGTGCCAGCTCACCACCAAAGGGACAGGGTGTTTACGAGCAGTACTTC CASSPPKGQGVYEQYF
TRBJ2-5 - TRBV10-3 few TGTGCCATCAGCGACATAAAAGAGACCCAGTACTTC CAISDIKETQYF
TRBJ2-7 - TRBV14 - TGTGCCAGCAGCGACTGGGGCGATTACGAGCAGTACTTC CASSDWGDYEQYF
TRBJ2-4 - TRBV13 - TGTGCCAGCAGCCATCGGGGGACTTCCAAAAACATTCAGTACTTC CASSHRGTSKNIQYF
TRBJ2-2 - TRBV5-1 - TGCGCCAGCAGCCGAGGGACGGAAAACACCGGGGAGCTGTTTTTT CASSRGTENTGELFF
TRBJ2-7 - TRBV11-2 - TGTGCCAGCAGCACCCGGGACATAGGGGAGCAGTACTTC CASSTRDIGEQYF
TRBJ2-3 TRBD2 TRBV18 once TGTGCCAGCTCACCCCCGGGACTAGGATGGGATACGCAGTATTTT CASSPPGLGWDTQYF
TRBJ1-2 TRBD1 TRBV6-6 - TGTGCCAGCAGTTACTCGTATACAGGGGATGATGGCTACACCTTC CASSYSYTGDDGYTF
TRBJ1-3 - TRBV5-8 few TGTGCCAGCAGCTTGGTGGGACGCTCTGGAAACACCATATATTTT CASSLVGRSGNTIYF
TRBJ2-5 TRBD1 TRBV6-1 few TGTGCCAGCAGAGTCACAGGGGGCGGGGAGACCCAGTACTTC CASRVTGGGETQYF
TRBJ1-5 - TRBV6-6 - TGTGCCAGCAGTCAGGGTTTCAATCAGCCCCAGCATTTT CASSQGFNQPQHF
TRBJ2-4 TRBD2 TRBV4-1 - TGCGCCAGCAGCCAAGGTCTACTAGCGGGGGGGCCTTCAAAAAACATTCAGTACTTC CASSQGLLAGGPSKNIQYF
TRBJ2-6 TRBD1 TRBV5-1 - TGCGCCAGCAGCAGGGACCGGTGGGACAGGAGGATCTCTGGGGCCAACGTCCTGACTTTC CASSRDRWDRRISGANVLTF